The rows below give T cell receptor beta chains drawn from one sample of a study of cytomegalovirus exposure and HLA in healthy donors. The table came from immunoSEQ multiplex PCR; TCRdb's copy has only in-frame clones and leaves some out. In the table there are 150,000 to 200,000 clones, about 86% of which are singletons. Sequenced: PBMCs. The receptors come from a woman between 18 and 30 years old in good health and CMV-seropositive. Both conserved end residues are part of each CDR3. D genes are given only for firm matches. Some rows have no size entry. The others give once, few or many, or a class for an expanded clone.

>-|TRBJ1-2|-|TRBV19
CASSIQAGSNYGYTF
TGTGCCAGTAGTATCCAGGCAGGCTCAAACTATGGCTACACCTTC
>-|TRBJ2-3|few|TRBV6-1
CASSEAWGGADTQYF
TGTGCCAGCAGTGAAGCGTGGGGAGGTGCAGATACGCAGTATTTT
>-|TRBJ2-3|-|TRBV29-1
CSVLRTDTQYF
TGCAGCGTACTCAGGACAGATACGCAGTATTTT
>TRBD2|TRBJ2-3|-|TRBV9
CASSLAGSTDTQYF
TGTGCCAGCTCCCTAGCGGGGTCTACAGATACGCAGTATTTT
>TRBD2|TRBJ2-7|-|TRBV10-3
CAISDGTSSLREQYF
TGTGCCATCAGCGACGGGACTAGCAGCTTAAGGGAGCAGTACTTC
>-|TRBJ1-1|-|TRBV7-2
CASSVLSTATEAFF
TGTGCCAGCAGCGTCCTATCGACAGCGACTGAAGCTTTCTTT
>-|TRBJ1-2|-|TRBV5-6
CASSGGGLWKNYGYTF
TGTGCCAGCAGCGGGGGAGGGCTTTGGAAGAACTATGGCTACACCTTC
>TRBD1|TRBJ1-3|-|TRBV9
CASSVGTGNSGNTIYF
TGTGCCAGCAGCGTAGGGACAGGGAACTCTGGAAACACCATATATTTT
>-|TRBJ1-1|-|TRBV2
CASSEARRMNTEAFF
TGTGCCAGCAGTGAAGCCCGGAGAATGAACACTGAAGCTTTCTTT
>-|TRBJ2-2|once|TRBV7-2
CASRQHLSTGTGELFF
TGTGCCAGCAGGCAACACCTATCCACAGGGACCGGGGAGCTGTTTTTT
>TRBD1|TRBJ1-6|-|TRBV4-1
CASSQTAQGHYNSPLHF
TGCGCCAGCAGCCAGACTGCACAGGGGCATTATAATTCACCCCTCCACTTT
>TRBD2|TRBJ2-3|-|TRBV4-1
CASRAAGRTDTQYF
TGCGCCAGCAGGGCAGCGGGGCGCACAGATACGCAGTATTTT
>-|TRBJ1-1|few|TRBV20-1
CSATVNTEAFF
TGCAGTGCTACAGTGAACACTGAAGCTTTCTTT
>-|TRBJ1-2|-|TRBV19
CASMRGGGQRYGYTF
TGTGCCAGTATGCGAGGCGGGGGGCAGCGCTATGGCTACACCTTC
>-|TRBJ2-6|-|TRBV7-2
CASSGGAGANVLTF
TGTGCCAGCAGCGGGGGCGCCGGGGCCAACGTCCTGACTTTC
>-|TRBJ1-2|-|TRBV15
CATSRGNYGYTF
TGTGCCACCAGCCGCGGGAACTATGGCTACACCTTC
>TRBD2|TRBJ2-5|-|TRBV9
CASSVAGGPVETQYF
TGTGCCAGCAGCGTAGCGGGGGGGCCAGTCGAGACCCAGTACTTC
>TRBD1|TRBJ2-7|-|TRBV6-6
CASSSGTGASRGEQYF
TGTGCCAGCAGCTCCGGGACAGGGGCCTCCCGAGGCGAGCAGTACTTC
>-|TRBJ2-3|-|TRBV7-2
CASSPLRDTDTQYF
TGTGCCAGCAGCCCTCTGCGGGACACAGATACGCAGTATTTT
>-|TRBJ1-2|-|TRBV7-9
CASSLVSVGVTF
TGTGCCAGCAGCTTAGTGTCCGTCGGGGTCACCTTC
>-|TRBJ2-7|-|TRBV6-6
CASRLTRGSYEQYF
TGTGCCAGCAGACTGACTAGAGGCTCCTACGAGCAGTACTTC
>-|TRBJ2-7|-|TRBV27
CASSLPSRNEQYF
TGTGCCAGCAGTTTACCCTCTAGAAACGAGCAGTACTTC
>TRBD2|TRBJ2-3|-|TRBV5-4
CASSLKLAGGSTDTQYF
TGTGCCAGCAGCTTGAAACTAGCGGGGGGGTCGACAGATACGCAGTATTTT
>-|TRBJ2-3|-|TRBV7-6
CASSSMHGGSGSDTQYF
TGTGCCAGCAGCTCTATGCATGGAGGGAGCGGTTCAGATACGCAGTATTTT
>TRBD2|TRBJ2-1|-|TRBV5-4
CASSFGAGVNEQFF
TGTGCCAGCAGCTTCGGAGCGGGGGTCAATGAGCAGTTCTTC
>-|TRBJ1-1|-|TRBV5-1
CASSRRRARNTEAFF
TGCGCCAGCAGCAGAAGGAGGGCTAGGAACACTGAAGCTTTCTTT
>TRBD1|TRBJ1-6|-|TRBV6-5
CASSDDRAYNSPLHF
TGTGCCAGCAGCGACGACAGGGCCTATAATTCACCCCTCCACTTT
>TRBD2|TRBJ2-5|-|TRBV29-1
CSAGGVVGETQYF
TGCAGCGCGGGAGGGGTAGTTGGGGAGACCCAGTACTTC
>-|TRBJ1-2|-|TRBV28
CVSVRGSTPSNYGYTF
TGTGTCAGCGTCAGGGGCTCCACTCCTTCTAACTATGGCTACACCTTC
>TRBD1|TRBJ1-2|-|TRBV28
CASSYTGETVISYTF
TGTGCCAGCAGTTACACAGGGGAGACCGTCATAAGCTACACCTTC
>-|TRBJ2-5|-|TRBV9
CASSPGTSGHQETQYF
TGTGCCAGCAGCCCTGGGACTTCGGGACACCAAGAGACCCAGTACTTC
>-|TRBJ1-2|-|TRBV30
CAWSVGGGGRHSYTF
TGTGCCTGGAGTGTTGGTGGGGGCGGGCGTCATAGCTACACCTTC